The 12 T cell receptor beta chains reported below all come from one sample, sequenced in a study of CD8+ T cells in alopecia areata. Reverse transcribed after extraction, RNA yielded cDNA as the sequencing template. Repertoires were generated with immunoSEQ multiplex PCR, while TCRdb's copy carries only in-frame clones and drops some. Of about 150,000 clones listed, about 60% are singletons. This sample comprised CD4+ T cells sorted from blood, obtained at week 0. All receptors derive from a human donor with alopecia areata.

This clone was detected many times. The genes are TRBV5-4 and TRBJ2-1; TRBD1 is a possible D gene (5 bases). Germline-derived CDR1 and CDR2 are SGHNT and YYREEE (reference sequence). The CDR3 spans 16 residues. The ends were cut back, 0 bases at V and 7 bases at J, with 17 bases in the middle. The CDR3 reads CASSLEAARAVNEQFF. As DNA, the CDR3 is TGTGCCAGCAGCTTGGAAGCCGCCAGGGCGGTGAATGAGCAGTTCTTC.

This chain links TRBV11-2 with TRBJ2-3, with D unclear. Germline CDR1 is SGHAT and CDR2 is FQNNGV. The V end was cut by 5 bases, the J end by 3 bases, with 12 bases between. This CDR3 has 14 residues. CDR3 sequence: CASSTPWRTDTQYF. DNA of the CDR3: TGTGCCAGCAGCACCCCCTGGCGGACAGATACGCAGTATTTT.

The rearrangement joins TRBV19 to TRBJ2-5; 9 nucleotides match TRBD1. CDR1 is LNHDA and CDR2 is SQIVND in the germline V gene (reference sequence). The trim removed 3 bases at V and 6 bases at J, leaving 8 bases unmatched. CDR3 length: 15 amino acids. The CDR3 loop is CASSMGQGTVKTQYF. The CDR3 DNA reads as TGTGCCAGTAGTATGGGACAGGGTACGGTCAAGACCCAGTACTTC.

V usage is TRBV7-2 and J usage is TRBJ2-5, with unresolved D. V dropped 0 bases and J dropped 1 base, with 0 bases sitting between them. The CDR3 runs 12 residues. The V gene's germline CDR1 is SGHTA and CDR2 FQGNSA. CDR3 bases: TGTGCCAGCAGCTTAGCCCAAGAGACCCAGTACTTC. This sequence encodes CASSLAQETQYF.

This clone is a singleton in its sample. V and J are TRBV10-3 and TRBJ1-5; TRBD1 matches 10 bases. Trimming cost V 6 bases and J 6 bases; bases outside gene matches: 8. The CDR3 consists of 15 residues. Per the germline V gene, CDR1 is ENHRY and CDR2 is SYGVKD. The CDR3 protein is CAISSGTGVAQPQHF. The CDR3 region has the DNA TGTGCCATCAGCTCAGGGACAGGGGTAGCTCAGCCCCAGCATTTT.

The chain joins TRBV29-1 to TRBJ2-2, with D possibly matching TRBD2 (7 bases). V was trimmed by 7 bases and J by 7 bases, leaving 16 bases between them. The germline V gene encodes CDR1 SQVTM and CDR2 ANQGSEA. The CDR3 totals 13 residues. The CDR3 DNA sequence: TGCAGCGCCCTGGGGGGGCGAGGCGGGGAGCTGTTTTTT. Translation gives CSALGGRGGELFF.

This chain links TRBV29-1 with TRBJ1-2; 11 nucleotides agree with TRBD1. The CDR3 totals 13 residues. Germline CDR1 reads SQVTM; CDR2 reads ANQGSEA. The trim removed 4 bases at V and 7 bases at J, leaving 5 bases unmatched. The CDR3 region is CSVGTGGISGYTF. In DNA form, the CDR3 reads TGCAGCGTTGGGACAGGGGGCATAAGTGGCTACACCTTC. The variable domain in full, completed from reference TRBV29-1 and TRBJ1-2, reads SAVISQKPSRDICQRGTSLTIQCQVDSQVTMMFWYRQQPGQSLTLIATANQGSEATYESGFVIDKFPISRPNLTFSTLTVSNMSPEDSSIYLCSVGTGGISGYTFGSGTRLTVV.

CDR3 sequence reads: CASTLTVLSYEQYF. The DNA of the CDR3 is TGTGCCAGCACCTTAACCGTGTTATCCTACGAGCAGTACTTC. The V and J genes are TRBV27 and TRBJ2-7; the D is unclear. This CDR3 spans 14 amino acids. V dropped 7 bases and J dropped 1 base, with 14 bases sitting between them. In germline, CDR1 is MNHEY, CDR2 SMNVEV (reference sequence).

Only a few counts were recorded for this clone. The chain links TRBV7-2 to TRBJ1-1; D is perhaps TRBD1 (6 bases). V lost 5 bases and J 1 base, leaving 11 bases between the germline ends. The CDR3 loop spans 14 amino acids. CDR1 SGHTA and CDR2 FQGNSA come from the germline V gene. The CDR3 sequence is CASSPWTANTEAFF. The CDR3 coding sequence is TGTGCCAGCAGCCCTTGGACAGCGAACACTGAAGCTTTCTTT. The full variable domain, completed using reference TRBV7-2 and TRBJ1-1, is GAGVSQSPSNKVTEKGKDVELRCDPISGHTALYWYRQSLGQGLEFLIYFQGNSAPDKSGLPSDRFSAERTGGSVSTLTIQRTQQEDSAVYLCASSPWTANTEAFFGQGTRLTVV.

This clone was picked up a small number of times. The chain is built from TRBV30 and TRBJ2-1; D call uncertain. Germline V lookup: CDR1 GTSNPN, CDR2 SVGIG (reference sequence). This CDR3 spans 14 amino acids. V shed 6 bases and J shed 6 bases, with 18 bases lying between them. CDR3 region: CACSTVDHRNEQFF. The CDR3 nucleotides are TGTGCCTGTTCGACTGTAGACCACCGCAATGAGCAGTTCTTC.

The J gene is TRBJ1-2, the V gene TRBV18, with D possibly being TRBD1 (5 bases). Trimming pared 0 bases from V and 4 bases from J, leaving 9 bases between. This CDR3 has 14 amino acids. The germline CDR1 and CDR2 sequences are KGHSH and LQKENI. The CDR3 is CASSPPGGSYGYTF. The CDR3 coding sequence is TGTGCCAGCTCACCACCCGGGGGATCCTATGGCTACACCTTC.

In this sample, this clone turned up a few times. J is TRBJ2-1 and V is TRBV18, with 10 bases lining up with TRBD1. Germline V gives CDR1 KGHSH, CDR2 LQKENI. This CDR3 comprises 15 residues. V lost 6 bases and J lost 6; bases outside the gene matches: 8. CDR3 region: CASSPRDRGLNEQFF. CDR3 in DNA: TGTGCCAGCTCGCCGCGGGACAGGGGACTCAATGAGCAGTTCTTC.